Listed below are T cell receptor beta chains from one sample, sequenced in a study of T cell repertoires in cytomegalovirus infection. Their antigen targets remain unknown. TCRdb independently ran MiXCR on the reads; one entry per CDR3 protein. The repertoire holds hundreds of thousands of distinct CDR3 sequences, with approximately 32% as singletons. Sequenced here: cultured CD8+ T cells from PBMCs, sampled from culture after CMV antigen stimulation. These receptor sequences come from a human donor in good health (CMV status not recorded). Some clones in this sample may be carry-over from other donors' samples. The CDR3 runs from the conserved cysteine through the conserved F or W. The D gene is left open where the match is weak. Part of the rows lack a size; the others show once, few, many or a class for expanded clones.

clone size	J gene	D gene	V gene	CDR3 DNA	CDR3 protein
many	TRBJ1-4	TRBD1	TRBV5-1	TGTGCCAGCAGCTTGGGACAGGGGTACGAAAAACTGTTTTTT	CASSLGQGYEKLFF
NA	TRBJ1-1	NA	TRBV2	TGTGCCCCCCGGCTGAACACTGAAGCTTTCTTT	CAPRLNTEAFF
NA	TRBJ1-3	NA	TRBV5-1	TGCGCCAGCACTCCGGAGGCAAAAGGAAACACCATATATTTT	CASTPEAKGNTIYF
few	TRBJ1-2	NA	TRBV6-6	TGTGCCAGCAGTTACGACAGTGTGGGCTACACCTTC	CASSYDSVGYTF
few	TRBJ2-1	NA	TRBV7-9	TGTGCCAGCAGCGAACAGGGCAATGAGCAGTTCTTC	CASSEQGNEQFF
few	TRBJ1-1	NA	TRBV9	TGTGCCAGCAGCGTTTCGGAAAAATTAAGGCAGCCCATGAACACTGAAGCTTTCTTT	CASSVSEKLRQPMNTEAFF
NA	TRBJ1-5	NA	TRBV6-1	TGTGCCAGCAGACCTCGGGGCGTTTCGCCCCAGCATTTT	CASRPRGVSPQHF
NA	TRBJ2-1	NA	TRBV20-1	TGCAGTGCTAGAGTCTCGACTAGTAGGGAGCAGTTCTTC	CSARVSTSREQFF
NA	TRBJ1-1	NA	TRBV19	TGTGCCAGTAGAAATACAGGTGACACTGAAGCTTTCTTT	CASRNTGDTEAFF
many	TRBJ2-3	TRBD2	TRBV7-2	TGTGCCAGCACACCCAGCGGGGGGGCGGGAGATACGCAGTATTTT	CASTPSGGAGDTQYF
NA	TRBJ2-1	TRBD1	TRBV12-5	TGTGCTAGTGGTTCTGACAGGGGCTCCTACAATGAGCAGTTCTTC	CASGSDRGSYNEQFF
once	TRBJ2-5	NA	TRBV6-6	TGTGCCAGCATTGAAAACAGGGCTCAAGAGACCCAGTACTTC	CASIENRAQETQYF
NA	TRBJ2-2	TRBD1	TRBV28	TGTGCCAGCAGTTTAAACGACCCTATTGACAGGGGGAACACCGGGGAGCTGTTTTTT	CASSLNDPIDRGNTGELFF
NA	TRBJ2-2	TRBD2	TRBV5-1	TGCGCCAGCAGCCCGGTAGTGCGGGGGTGGAACACCGGGGAGCTGTTTTTT	CASSPVVRGWNTGELFF
NA	TRBJ2-2	TRBD1	TRBV7-9	TGTGCCAGCAGCTTAGCTCCGGGACAGAGAAACACCGGGGAGCTGTTTTTT	CASSLAPGQRNTGELFF
NA	TRBJ2-6	TRBD1	TRBV5-1	TGCGCCAGCAGCCCCGGACAGGGCGGTCTCCCGGGGGCCAACGTCCTGACTTTC	CASSPGQGGLPGANVLTF
few	TRBJ2-3	NA	TRBV6-6	TGTGCCAGCAGTTTGTCGACTAGAGGGTCTAGCACAGATACGCAGTATTTT	CASSLSTRGSSTDTQYF
many	TRBJ2-7	TRBD1	TRBV12-3/TRBV12-4	TGTGCCAGCAGTTCCACATGGACAGGTCAGACCTACGAGCAGTACTTC	CASSSTWTGQTYEQYF
few	TRBJ2-5	TRBD2	TRBV7-9	TGTGCCACTGGGACTAGCGGGGGGAGAGAGACCCAGTACTTC	CATGTSGGRETQYF
few	TRBJ2-5	NA	TRBV7-6	TGTGCTAGCAGCTTAGGTGCGTCAGAGACCCAGTACTTC	CASSLGASETQYF
NA	TRBJ1-5	NA	TRBV27	TGTGCCAGCAGTTTATTATATGTGAATGGGGGCGGCAATCAGCCCCAGCATTTT	CASSLLYVNGGGNQPQHF
NA	TRBJ1-5	NA	TRBV6-2/TRBV6-3	TGTGCCAGCGAGGGGACGGCTGGCAATCAGCCCCAGCATTTT	CASEGTAGNQPQHF
few	TRBJ1-1	NA	TRBV12-3/TRBV12-4	TGTGCCAGCAGTTTAGGGTCAGGGATCATGAACACTGAAGCTTTCTTT	CASSLGSGIMNTEAFF
NA	TRBJ1-5	NA	TRBV6-1	TGTGCCAGCAGTGAAGAAGAGACAGATAGCAATCAGCCCCAGCATTTT	CASSEEETDSNQPQHF
NA	TRBJ2-7	NA	TRBV19	TGTGCCAGTAGTGCCGGGGGCGAGGGCTACTACGAGCAGTACTTC	CASSAGGEGYYEQYF
few	TRBJ2-3	NA	TRBV19	TGTGCCACTAAGTACAGGGTGACAGATACGCAGTATTTT	CATKYRVTDTQYF
NA	TRBJ1-1	NA	TRBV15	TGTGCCACCGCAGGCGGTCGAAGAGCTGAAGCTTTCTTT	CATAGGRRAEAFF
few	TRBJ2-4	TRBD2	TRBV5-1	TGCGCCAGCAGCTTGGAGCGGGGAGCCAAAAACATTCAGTACTTC	CASSLERGAKNIQYF
few	TRBJ2-3	TRBD2	TRBV7-6	TGTGCCAGCAGCTTAGGACGGGGGGAGGGCACAGATACGCAGTATTTT	CASSLGRGEGTDTQYF
few	TRBJ1-4	NA	TRBV19	TGTGCCAGTACCGAAAGGGCGAGAAAACTGTTTTTT	CASTERARKLFF
few	TRBJ2-5	NA	TRBV5-1	TGCGCCAGCAGCTTCCGGGACCCAGGGCAAGAGACCCAGTACTTC	CASSFRDPGQETQYF
NA	TRBJ2-1	TRBD2	TRBV12-3/TRBV12-4	TGTGCCAGCAGTTCTACTAGCGGACCTGAGCAGTTCTTC	CASSSTSGPEQFF
NA	TRBJ1-1	TRBD1	TRBV7-6	TGTGCCAGCAGCTTAGATTCAGGGGGGCAGCCTGAAGCTTTCTTT	CASSLDSGGQPEAFF
few	TRBJ1-4	NA	TRBV7-3	TGTGCCAGCAGCGCCCCCCGCAGGGCGTTGGAAAAACTGTTTTTT	CASSAPRRALEKLFF
NA	TRBJ1-2	TRBD1	TRBV19	TGTGCCAGTAGTATAGATTTTTCAGGGACAGGGGCGGATGGCTACACCTTC	CASSIDFSGTGADGYTF
NA	TRBJ2-1	TRBD1	TRBV7-9	TGTGCCAGCCCCTCAGAGGACAGGGCAGGGTGGAATGAGCAGTTCTTC	CASPSEDRAGWNEQFF
NA	TRBJ2-6	NA	TRBV20-1	TGCAGTGCTAGAGATTGGCGGCAGGAAACCTCTGGGGCCAACGTCCTGACTTTC	CSARDWRQETSGANVLTF
NA	TRBJ1-6	TRBD1	TRBV11-2	TGTGCCAGCAGCTTTGGACAGGGGGTATCCTATAATTCACCCCTCCACTTT	CASSFGQGVSYNSPLHF
NA	TRBJ2-1	TRBD1	TRBV10-3	TGTGCCACTAGGACAGGGGGCAATGAGCAGTTCTTC	CATRTGGNEQFF
NA	TRBJ1-2	NA	TRBV7-4	TGTGCCAGCATCCCGAGGACATTTAACTATGGCTACACCTTC	CASIPRTFNYGYTF